The TCR beta chain described here comes from a study of T cell repertoires in cytomegalovirus infection. At the level of the study: CMV infection and matching HLA type were both indicated by public TCR beta signatures. The study, taken as a whole, reports: CMV carriers having the relevant HLA were flagged by cumulative public TCR beta family frequency. HLA-C-restricted, CMV-specific TCR beta clonotypes were dominant ex vivo.

This clonotype was detected a few times. The antigen remains unidentified. TCRdb reprocessed the reads with MiXCR, giving one entry per CDR3 protein. The data show approximately 260,000 distinct CDR3 sequences, approximately 15% seen once. CDR3 length: 16 residues. V lost 3 bases, J lost 10 bases, and 9 bases stayed unmatched. The sequence was obtained from a human donor in good health (CMV status not recorded). Some clones in this sample may be carry-over from other donors' samples. The chain recombines TRBV12-3 or TRBV12-4 with TRBJ2-1, with 13 bases fitting TRBD2. The sequencing sample was made of CD8+ T cells from PBMCs. This CDR3 is CASSFGTSGAPSEQFF. The DNA for the CDR3 is TGTGCCAGCAGTTTCGGGACTAGCGGGGCCCCTTCGGAGCAGTTCTTC.